One sample yielded the 22 T cell receptor beta chains listed below, sequenced in a study of cytomegalovirus exposure and HLA in healthy donors. The PCR used 60 Vbeta and 13 Jbeta primers. This table comes from immunoSEQ multiplex PCR, and its TCRdb copy is limited to in-frame clones, with some not included. Its table records 100,000 to 150,000 clones. The material sequenced was PBMCs. These receptors were obtained from a man younger than 35 in good health and CMV-seronegative.

The V and J genes are TRBV5-4 and TRBJ2-1, with 8 bases lining up with TRBD2. V was clipped by 4 bases and J by 0 bases; unmatched bases: 6. The length of the CDR3 is 16 residues. CDR1 is SGHNT, CDR2 YYREEE, per germline (reference sequence). The CDR3 DNA is TGTGCCAGCAGCCCGGGGGGGGGCAGCTCCTACAATGAGCAGTTCTTC. Protein product: CASSPGGGSSYNEQFF.

This chain uses TRBV7-2 with TRBJ2-2, with D perhaps matching TRBD1 (5 bases). Deletions cut 5 bases from V and 4 bases from J, with 14 bases between. There are 15 residues in the CDR3. CDR1 and CDR2 from the germline V gene are SGHTA and FQGNSA. In DNA form, the CDR3 reads TGTGCCAGCAGCGTCAGGGTTTCCCCCACCGGGGAGCTGTTTTTT. Protein: CASSVRVSPTGELFF.

The chain combines TRBV4-3 with TRBJ1-2; a weak D match, TRBD1 (5 bases). CDR3 length: 15 amino acids. Trimming removed 1 base from V and 7 bases from J, with 16 bases in between. Germline CDR1 and CDR2: LGHNA and YSLEER. The CDR3 region has the DNA TGCGCCAGCAGCCAAGTAGGGGCAGGGCTTGGTGGCTACACCTTC. Its protein product is CASSQVGAGLGGYTF.

This sequence joins TRBV6-1 and TRBJ1-2, with D perhaps matching TRBD1 (6 bases). CDR1 is MNHNS and CDR2 is SASEGT in the germline V gene. Trimming shortened V by 2 bases and J by 6 bases, and 19 bases separated the two germline ends. The CDR3 is made up of 16 amino acids. In nucleotides, the CDR3 is TGTGCCAGCAGTGAACCAGGGGCCCTCCTGGGTGATGGCTACACCTTC. It specifies CASSEPGALLGDGYTF.

This chain uses TRBV19 with TRBJ2-3, with 12 bases lining up with TRBD2. CDR3 size: 16 residues. Trimming removed 5 bases from V and 9 bases from J; junction bases left unmatched: 12. Per germline, CDR1 LNHDA and CDR2 SQIVND (reference sequence). CDR3 in DNA: TGTGCCAGTAGTGATCCTAGCGGGAGGGCCGTTGTGACGCAGTATTTT. It yields the protein CASSDPSGRAVVTQYF. Complete variable domain (other parts from reference TRBV19 and TRBJ2-3): DGGITQSPKYLFRKEGQNVTLSCEQNLNHDAMYWYRQDPGQGLRLIYYSQIVNDFQKGDIAEGYSVSREKKESFPLTVTSAQKNPTAFYLCASSDPSGRAVVTQYFGPGTRLTVL.

The V call is TRBV28, the J call TRBJ1-1; 8 bases match TRBD1. The germline V gene encodes CDR1 MDHEN and CDR2 SYDVKM. The CDR3 loop spans 17 amino acids. J gave up 0 bases and V 6 bases, and 12 bases lay outside the gene matches. CDR3 amino acids: CASSSLKGDRLNTEAFF. Written as DNA, the CDR3 is TGTGCCAGCAGCTCCCTCAAGGGGGACAGGTTGAACACTGAAGCTTTCTTT.

The rearrangement joins TRBV10-3 to TRBJ2-5, with TRBD2 matching over 7 bases. The tail of the sequence fits TRBJ2-7 better, so the J call may be wrong. The V gene's germline CDR1 is ENHRY and CDR2 SYGVKD. The CDR3 is made up of 14 amino acids. As DNA, the CDR3 is TGTGCCATCACCACCCCAGGGAGGGAATACGAGCAGTACTTC. Translated: CAITTPGREYEQYF.

The V call is TRBV2, the J call TRBJ1-5, with D uncertain. Germline V gives CDR1 SNHLY, CDR2 FYNNEI. Between the trimmed V and J ends, which lost 3 bases and 5 bases, there was a span of 11 bases. The CDR3 runs to 14 residues. The CDR3 is CASSELQRDQPQHF. Written as DNA, the CDR3 is TGTGCCAGCAGTGAGTTACAGAGGGATCAGCCCCAGCATTTT.

The chain employs TRBV19 and TRBJ2-7, with 8 bases matching TRBD1. This CDR3 is 16 amino acids long. CDR1 and CDR2 from the germline V gene are LNHDA and SQIVND (reference sequence). The V gene end was trimmed by 5 bases and the J gene end by 3 bases; junction bases not matched to a gene: 12. The CDR3 DNA reads TGTGCCAGTAGTTCCGGAAGACAGGGGAACCGCTACGAGCAGTACTTC. This encodes CASSSGRQGNRYEQYF. Full variable domain (missing parts from reference TRBV19 and TRBJ2-7): DGGITQSPKYLFRKEGQNVTLSCEQNLNHDAMYWYRQDPGQGLRLIYYSQIVNDFQKGDIAEGYSVSREKKESFPLTVTSAQKNPTAFYLCASSSGRQGNRYEQYFGPGTRLTVT.

This sequence joins TRBV7-3 and TRBJ2-5, with D possibly matching TRBD2 (5 bases). The CDR3 has 14 amino acids. Germline V gene lookup returns CDR1 SGHTA and CDR2 FQGTGA. The V end lost 5 bases, the J end lost 5 bases, and 15 bases lay between the germline ends. The CDR3 DNA is TGTGCCAGCAGCCGCCCCGGGGTCGGGGAGACCCAGTACTTC. As protein: CASSRPGVGETQYF.

CDR3 loop: CASSLARSETQYF. DNA for the CDR3: TGTGCCAGCAGCTTAGCCAGGTCCGAGACCCAGTACTTC. This sequence joins TRBV7-2 and TRBJ2-5; no clear D gene. Germline V gene data show CDR1 as SGHTA and CDR2 as FQGNSA. The CDR3 is made up of 13 amino acids. V was pared by 0 bases and J by 5 bases, with 7 bases between. Complete variable domain (other parts from reference TRBV7-2 and TRBJ2-5): GAGVSQSPSNKVTEKGKDVELRCDPISGHTALYWYRQSLGQGLEFLIYFQGNSAPDKSGLPSDRFSAERTGGSVSTLTIQRTQQEDSAVYLCASSLARSETQYFGPGTRLLVL.

V usage is TRBV5-8 and J usage is TRBJ1-5; possibly TRBD1 for D (5 bases). This CDR3 comprises 16 residues. Germline CDR1 is SGHTS and CDR2 is YDEGEE. Trimming stripped 0 bases from V and 0 bases from J, with 10 bases between. In nucleotides, the CDR3 is TGTGCCAGCAGCTTGGAAGCCGGGGGTAGCAATCAGCCCCAGCATTTT. Amino acid sequence: CASSLEAGGSNQPQHF.

This chain connects TRBV13 to TRBJ2-5; possible D gene TRBD1, 5 bases. Per the germline V gene, CDR1 is PRHDT and CDR2 is FYEKMQ (reference sequence). This CDR3 is built from 12 residues. The V gene lost 5 bases and the J gene lost 4 bases, with 8 bases spanning the gap. CDR3 nucleotides: TGTGCCAGCAGCAGGGGTGGAGAGACCCAGTACTTC. This sequence encodes CASSRGGETQYF.

The V and J genes are TRBV19 and TRBJ1-6; a possible D gene is TRBD1 (5 bases). CDR1 is LNHDA and CDR2 is SQIVND in the germline V gene (reference sequence). V lost 6 bases and J lost 12, with 15 bases in between. CDR3 length equals 13 residues. In DNA form, the CDR3 reads TGTGCCAGTAGCCACAGGAGGGAGGGACCCCTCCACTTT. Its translation: CASSHRREGPLHF.

V gene TRBV7-9 combines with J gene TRBJ1-2, with 7 bases lining up with TRBD1. Germline CDR1 and CDR2: SEHNR and FQNEAQ (reference sequence). This CDR3 has 12 amino acids. V gave up 5 bases and J gave up 7 bases; unmatched junction bases: 4. The CDR3 coding sequence is TGTGCCAGCAGCCTAGGGGGCGGTGGCTACACCTTC. This codes for CASSLGGGGYTF.

V usage is TRBV28 and J usage is TRBJ2-7; D is perhaps TRBD1 (5 bases). Germline V gene lookup returns CDR1 MDHEN and CDR2 SYDVKM. The CDR3 has 14 residues. V was clipped by 4 bases and J by 7 bases, with 17 bases between them. In nucleotides, the CDR3 is TGTGCCAGCAGTTCAATGGAAGGGGCAGGGGAGCAGTACTTC. Translation gives CASSSMEGAGEQYF.

The chain carries TRBV2 and TRBJ2-3; D not certain. The CDR3 totals 11 residues. Germline loops: CDR1 SNHLY, CDR2 FYNNEI. V lost 8 bases to trimming and J lost 0 bases, with 3 bases between them. The CDR3 loop reads CASYSTDTQYF. In DNA, the CDR3 is TGTGCCAGCTATAGCACAGATACGCAGTATTTT.

The V and J genes are TRBV15 and TRBJ1-1; a weak D match, TRBD1 (5 bases). From germline, CDR1 is LNHNV and CDR2 YYDKDF (reference sequence). The CDR3 totals 14 residues. Trimming removed 3 bases at V and 2 bases at J, with 10 bases between. The CDR3 here is CATSSDSSNTEAFF. The DNA for the CDR3 is TGTGCCACCAGCAGCGACAGTTCCAACACTGAAGCTTTCTTT. The full variable domain, completed using reference TRBV15 and TRBJ1-1, is DAMVIQNPRYQVTQFGKPVTLSCSQTLNHNVMYWYQQKSSQAPKLLFHYYDKDFNNEADTPDNFQSRRPNTSFCFLDIRSPGLGDTAMYLCATSSDSSNTEAFFGQGTRLTVV.

This chain connects TRBV28 to TRBJ2-1; TRBD1 matches 7 bases. CDR3 length: 14 residues. CDR1 and CDR2 from the germline V gene are MDHEN and SYDVKM. Germline trimming cut 8 bases from V and 8 bases from J; bases unmatched to any gene: 12. Written as DNA, the CDR3 is TGTGCCAGCCTGGCCGAGACAGGGTGGTATGAGCAGTTCTTC. Translation: CASLAETGWYEQFF.

The V call is TRBV5-1, the J call TRBJ2-1, with TRBD1 matching 11 bases. V dropped 3 bases and J dropped 6; count of bases not matched to a gene: 11. From germline, CDR1 is SGHRS and CDR2 YFSETQ. CDR3 length equals 17 residues. In DNA, the CDR3 is TGCGCCAGCAGCTCGGCTCCCACCGGGACAGGGGGCAATGAGCAGTTCTTC. Protein: CASSSAPTGTGGNEQFF.

The chain links TRBV6-6 to TRBJ1-3; 9 nucleotides line up with TRBD1. The CDR3 length is 14 residues. CDR1 and CDR2 (germline): MNHNY, SVGAGI (reference sequence). The ends lost 4 bases at V and 8 bases at J; junction bases unmatched: 6. The CDR3 DNA is TGTGCCAGCAGTTTAAGACAGGGGGGATACACCATATATTTT. Its translation is CASSLRQGGYTIYF.

The CDR3 DNA follows: TGTGCCAGCAGGGATGAAGCGGGGCCTCATAATTCACCCCTCCACTTT. Translation gives CASRDEAGPHNSPLHF. V and J are TRBV7-2 and TRBJ1-6, with a weak D call TRBD1 (5 bases). The CDR3 is 16 amino acids. V lost 6 bases, J lost 5 bases, and 17 bases lay in between. Germline V gene sequence: CDR1 SGHTA, CDR2 FQGNSA.